The source of this T cell receptor (beta chain) is a study of T cells in Graves' hyperthyroidism and ophthalmopathy. Whole-study findings and limits: Separation of ophthalmopathy from stable hyperthyroidism was achieved by a 13 V-J model. Most expanded thyroid clonotypes above 0.001 recurred in blood.

The CDR3 regions of TCR beta were amplified from RNA transcripts. The HTBI primer set drove a first-round RT-PCR of the TCR CDR3. TCRdb re-called the multiplex PCR reads through MiXCR, storing one row per CDR3 protein. The table records fewer than 700,000 distinct CDR3 sequences, around 15% of them present only once. Patients aged 18 to 65 had newly diagnosed hyperthyroidism of under 2 months' duration. Exclusion of a patient resulted from uncontrolled infection, other autoimmune disease, pregnancy or lactation. Trimming took off 6 bases at V and 3 bases at J, with 11 bases between the two ends. The germline V gene has CDR1 LNHDA and CDR2 SQIVND (reference sequence). CDR3 length equals 13 residues. A note on this clonotype: The target antigen is unknown.

The chain has TRBV19 and TRBJ1-1; the D is unclear. The source material was blood. This receptor was identified in a woman aged 25 to 39 with Graves' hyperthyroidism. CDR3 amino acids: CASSHNSYTEAFF. In nucleotides, the CDR3 is TGTGCCAGTAGCCATAACAGTTACACTGAAGCTTTCTTT.